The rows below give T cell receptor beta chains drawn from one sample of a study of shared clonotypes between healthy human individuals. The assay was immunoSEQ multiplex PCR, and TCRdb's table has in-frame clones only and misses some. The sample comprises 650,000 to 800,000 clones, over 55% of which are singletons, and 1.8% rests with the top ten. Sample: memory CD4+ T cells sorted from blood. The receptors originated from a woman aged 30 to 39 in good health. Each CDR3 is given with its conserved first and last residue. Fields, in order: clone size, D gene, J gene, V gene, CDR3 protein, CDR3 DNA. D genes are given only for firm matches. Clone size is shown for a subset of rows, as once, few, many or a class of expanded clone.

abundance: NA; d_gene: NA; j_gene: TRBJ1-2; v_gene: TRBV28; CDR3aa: CASSLYLYPSYTF; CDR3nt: TGTGCCAGCAGTTTATATTTGTACCCAAGCTACACCTTC
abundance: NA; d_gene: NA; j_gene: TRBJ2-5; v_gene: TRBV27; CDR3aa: CASSLFSASDRQETQYF; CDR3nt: TGTGCCAGCAGTTTATTCTCGGCTAGCGATAGGCAAGAGACCCAGTACTTC
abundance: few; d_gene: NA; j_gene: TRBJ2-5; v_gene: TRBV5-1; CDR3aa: CASSLEGGETQYF; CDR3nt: TGCGCCAGCAGCTTGGAAGGCGGGGAGACCCAGTACTTC
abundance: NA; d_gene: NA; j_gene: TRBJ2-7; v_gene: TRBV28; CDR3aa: CASSISQGVPYEQYF; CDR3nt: TGTGCCAGCAGCATCTCACAGGGAGTACCCTACGAGCAGTACTTC
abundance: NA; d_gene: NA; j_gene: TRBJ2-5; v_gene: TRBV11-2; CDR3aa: CASSPAARRRSGETQYF; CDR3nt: TGTGCCAGCAGCCCGGCGGCGAGACGGAGGTCTGGGGAGACCCAGTACTTC
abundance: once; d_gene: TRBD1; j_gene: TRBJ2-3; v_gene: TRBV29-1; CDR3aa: CSVETGDGTDTQYF; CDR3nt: TGCAGCGTTGAGACAGGGGATGGCACAGATACGCAGTATTTT
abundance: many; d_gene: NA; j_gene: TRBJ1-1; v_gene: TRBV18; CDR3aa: CASSPNLNTEAFF; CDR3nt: TGTGCCAGCTCACCAAACCTGAACACTGAAGCTTTCTTT
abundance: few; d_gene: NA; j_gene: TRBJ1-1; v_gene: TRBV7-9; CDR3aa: CASSLAVAPFESGEAFF; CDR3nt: TGTGCCAGCAGCTTAGCGGTGGCCCCTTTTGAGAGCGGTGAAGCTTTCTTT
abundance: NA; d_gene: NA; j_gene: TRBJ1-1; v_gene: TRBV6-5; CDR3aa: CASSYSQATNTEAFF; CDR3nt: TGTGCCAGCAGTTACTCGCAGGCGACGAACACTGAAGCTTTCTTT
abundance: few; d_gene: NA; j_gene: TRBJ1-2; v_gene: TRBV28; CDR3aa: CASSLSRATSPRYTF; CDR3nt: TGTGCCAGCAGTTTAAGTAGGGCCACATCGCCCCGCTACACCTTC
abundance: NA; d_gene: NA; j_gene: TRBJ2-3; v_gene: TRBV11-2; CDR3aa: CASSPSHTQYF; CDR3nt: TGTGCCAGCAGCCCCTCCCATACGCAGTATTTT
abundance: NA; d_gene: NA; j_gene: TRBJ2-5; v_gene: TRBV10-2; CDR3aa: CASSESVWQTQYF; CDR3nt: TGCGCCAGCAGTGAGTCGGTTTGGCAGACCCAGTACTTC
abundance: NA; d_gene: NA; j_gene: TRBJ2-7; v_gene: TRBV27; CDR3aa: CASSGGGGRSSYEQYF; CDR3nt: TGTGCCAGCAGTGGGGGAGGAGGGAGGAGCTCCTACGAGCAGTACTTC
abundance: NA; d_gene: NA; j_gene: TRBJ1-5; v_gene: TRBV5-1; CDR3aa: CASSLGTLDSNQPQHF; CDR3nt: TGCGCCAGCAGCTTGGGGACACTTGATAGCAATCAGCCCCAGCATTTT
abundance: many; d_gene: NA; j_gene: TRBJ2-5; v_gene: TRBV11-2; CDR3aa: CASSPGGGETQYF; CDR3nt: TGTGCCAGCAGCCCGGGTGGAGGGGAGACCCAGTACTTC
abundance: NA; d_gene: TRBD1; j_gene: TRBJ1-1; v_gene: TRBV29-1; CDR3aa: CSGRGLGTEAFF; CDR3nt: TGCAGCGGCAGGGGGCTTGGCACTGAAGCTTTCTTT
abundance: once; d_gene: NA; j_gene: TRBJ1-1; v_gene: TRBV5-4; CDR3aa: CASSQTRAGNTEAFF; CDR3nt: TGCGCCAGCAGCCAAACCCGGGCGGGAAACACTGAAGCTTTCTTT
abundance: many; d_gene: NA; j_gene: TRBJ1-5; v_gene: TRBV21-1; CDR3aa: CASSGPGQGALYGNQPQHF; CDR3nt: TGTGCCAGCAGCGGCCCGGGACAGGGGGCCCTATACGGCAATCAGCCCCAGCATTTT
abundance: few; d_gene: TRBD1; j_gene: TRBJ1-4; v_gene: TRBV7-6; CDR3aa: CASSIGQGGFEKLFF; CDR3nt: TGTGCCAGCAGCATTGGACAGGGCGGGTTTGAAAAACTGTTTTTT
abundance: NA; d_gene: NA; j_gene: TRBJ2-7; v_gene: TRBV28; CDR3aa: CASSLVRGNYEQYF; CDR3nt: TGTGCCAGCAGTTTAGTTAGGGGGAACTACGAGCAGTACTTC
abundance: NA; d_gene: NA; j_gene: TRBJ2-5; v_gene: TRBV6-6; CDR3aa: CASSPKRETQYF; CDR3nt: TGTGCCAGCAGCCCCAAGAGAGAGACCCAGTACTTC
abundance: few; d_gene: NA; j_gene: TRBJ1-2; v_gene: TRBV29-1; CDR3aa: CSSRGGSGGVGNYGYTF; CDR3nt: TGCAGCTCGCGTGGGGGCAGCGGGGGCGTAGGGAACTATGGCTACACCTTC
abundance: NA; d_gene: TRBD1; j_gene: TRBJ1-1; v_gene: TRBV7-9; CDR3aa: CASSSNDRAAFF; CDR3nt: TGTGCCAGCAGCTCAAACGACAGGGCTGCTTTCTTT
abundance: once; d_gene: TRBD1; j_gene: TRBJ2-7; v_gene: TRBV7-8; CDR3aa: CASRRNTGGPSSAPYEQYF; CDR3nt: TGTGCCAGCAGGAGAAATACAGGGGGTCCCTCTTCCGCGCCATACGAGCAGTACTTC
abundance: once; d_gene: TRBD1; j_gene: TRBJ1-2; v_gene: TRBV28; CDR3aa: CASRRSGQGLDYGYTF; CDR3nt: TGTGCCAGCAGACGTTCCGGACAGGGGCTCGACTATGGCTACACCTTC
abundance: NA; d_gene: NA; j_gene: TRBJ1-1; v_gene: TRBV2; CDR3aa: CAKGSMTGGTEAFF; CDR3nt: TGTGCCAAGGGATCAATGACGGGTGGCACTGAAGCTTTCTTT
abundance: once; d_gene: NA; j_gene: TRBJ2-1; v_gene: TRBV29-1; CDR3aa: CSVRGGTQTYNEQFF; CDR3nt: TGCAGCGTGAGGGGGGGGACACAGACCTACAATGAGCAGTTCTTC
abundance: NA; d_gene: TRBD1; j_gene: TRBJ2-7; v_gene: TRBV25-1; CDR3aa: CASSGLGGQGQYEQYF; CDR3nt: TGTGCCAGCAGTGGCTTGGGGGGACAGGGACAGTACGAGCAGTACTTC
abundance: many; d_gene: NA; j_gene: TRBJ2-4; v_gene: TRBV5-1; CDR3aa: CASSLEGTVRSKNIQYF; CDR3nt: TGCGCCAGCAGCTTGGAGGGGACGGTGCGTTCCAAAAACATTCAGTACTTC
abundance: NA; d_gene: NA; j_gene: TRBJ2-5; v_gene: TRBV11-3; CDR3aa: CASTMSRGLETQYF; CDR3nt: TGTGCCAGCACCATGTCCCGGGGACTGGAGACCCAGTACTTC
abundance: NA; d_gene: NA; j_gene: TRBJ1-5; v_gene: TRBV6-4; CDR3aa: CASSRELNQPQHF; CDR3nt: TGTGCCAGCAGTCGGGAACTTAATCAGCCCCAGCATTTT
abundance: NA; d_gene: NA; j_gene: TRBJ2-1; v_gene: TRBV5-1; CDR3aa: CASSGFNEQFF; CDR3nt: TGCGCCAGCAGCGGCTTTAATGAGCAGTTCTTC
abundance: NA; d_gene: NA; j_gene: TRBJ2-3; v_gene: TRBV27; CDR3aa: CASSLSDQDTQYF; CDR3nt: TGTGCCAGCAGTTTATCGGATCAAGATACGCAGTATTTT
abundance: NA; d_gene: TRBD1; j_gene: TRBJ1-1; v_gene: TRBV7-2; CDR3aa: CASSWVTGDRAFF; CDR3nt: TGTGCCAGCAGCTGGGTGACAGGGGATCGAGCTTTCTTT
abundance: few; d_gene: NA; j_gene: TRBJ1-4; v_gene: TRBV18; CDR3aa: CASQRSQGENEKLFF; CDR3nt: TGTGCCAGCCAAAGAAGTCAGGGCGAGAATGAAAAACTGTTTTTT
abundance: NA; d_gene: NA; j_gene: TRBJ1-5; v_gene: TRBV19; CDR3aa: CASSKLEGSQPQHF; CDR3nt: TGTGCCAGTAGTAAGCTAGAGGGGTCTCAGCCCCAGCATTTT
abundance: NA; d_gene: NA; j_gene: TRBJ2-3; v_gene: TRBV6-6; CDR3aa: CASSLDAARSTDTQYF; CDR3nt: TGTGCCAGCAGCCTCGACGCGGCACGGAGCACAGATACGCAGTATTTT
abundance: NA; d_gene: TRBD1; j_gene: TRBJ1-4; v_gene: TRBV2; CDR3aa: CASSSGTGGVYATNEKLFF; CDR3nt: TGTGCCAGCAGCTCCGGGACAGGGGGCGTATACGCAACTAATGAAAAACTGTTTTTT
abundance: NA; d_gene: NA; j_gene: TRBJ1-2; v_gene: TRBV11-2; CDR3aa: CASSSKPGPNYGYTF; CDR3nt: TGTGCCAGCAGCTCAAAACCGGGCCCTAACTATGGCTACACCTTC
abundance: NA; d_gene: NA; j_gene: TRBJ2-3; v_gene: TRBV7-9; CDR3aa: CASSFPAGDTQYF; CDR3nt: TGTGCCAGCAGCTTCCCGGCTGGAGATACGCAGTATTTT
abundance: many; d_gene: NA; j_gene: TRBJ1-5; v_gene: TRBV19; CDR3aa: CASNDVRLLSNQPQHF; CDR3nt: TGTGCCAGTAATGATGTAAGGTTGTTGAGCAATCAGCCCCAGCATTTT
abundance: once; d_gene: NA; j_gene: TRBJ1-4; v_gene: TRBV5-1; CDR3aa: CASSSDSSNEKLFF; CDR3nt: TGCGCCAGCAGCTCGGACAGCAGTAATGAAAAACTGTTTTTT
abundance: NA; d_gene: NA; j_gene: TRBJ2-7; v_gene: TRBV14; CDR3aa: CASSEEGTGTYEQYF; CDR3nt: TGTGCCAGCAGCGAGGAGGGGACTGGAACCTACGAGCAGTACTTC
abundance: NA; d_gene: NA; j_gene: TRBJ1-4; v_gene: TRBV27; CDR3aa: CASSYNQGEKLFF; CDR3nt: TGTGCCAGCAGCTACAATCAGGGTGAAAAACTGTTTTTT